This T cell receptor beta chain originates from a study of blood T cell repertoires in COVID-19. In the study overall: Nucleic acid was either cDNA or gDNA, and it came from T cells, B-cell-depleted T cells, or PBMCs.

As originally analysed: Nucleated cell counts were estimated from reference gene primer amplification. The assay was immunoSEQ multiplex PCR, and TCRdb's table has in-frame clones only and misses some. V and J calls and clone size are those listed in that table; D and trimming were worked out from the DNA. Of a few hundred thousand clones in the sample, around nine tenths were seen once. This clone has only a few counts. The sample comprised PBMCs or T cells enriched from blood (not recorded which). The source is a woman between 45 and 60 years old who had been exposed to COVID-19.

CDR3 sequence (DNA): TGCAGCGTTCAAGGACAGGGGGGCGGGGAGCTGTTTTTT. Residues: CSVQGQGGGELFF. This chain joins TRBV29-1 and TRBJ2-2; 10 bases agree with TRBD1. V trimming: 5 bases; J trimming: 7 bases; junction bases outside the gene matches: 4. Germline lookup yields CDR1 SQVTM and CDR2 ANQGSEA. The CDR3 is 13 residues long.